The present TCR beta chain was sequenced within a study of cytomegalovirus exposure and HLA in healthy donors. Study findings and constraints: There were some public TCRs occurring in many donors, but most TCR sequences were rare. Through in vitro validation, three CMV-associated chains were shown to be specific for CMV antigens.

Germline V gene sequence: CDR1 SGHTA, CDR2 FQGNSA. This CDR3 has 18 residues. Losses at the gene ends were 5 bases for V and 5 bases for J; bases not matched to a gene: 17. PCR was performed using 60 Vbeta and 13 Jbeta primers. Sequencing was performed with immunoSEQ multiplex PCR; in TCRdb, only in-frame clones are kept and a portion is missing. The repertoire includes more than 140,000 clones, approximately 80% of them detected once, and approximately 6% sits in the top ten. A remark on this clone: The antigen remains unidentified.

Though probably carrying unrecorded immune exposures, donors were nominally healthy at sampling. The sequence was obtained from a man aged 25 to 45 in good health and CMV-seropositive. The chain joins TRBV7-2 to TRBJ2-1; 8 bases align to TRBD2. Material: PBMCs. The CDR3 bases are TGTGCCAGCAGCCCTTGGGGACTAGGAAACTCTAACCACAATGAGCAGTTCTTC. Amino acids: CASSPWGLGNSNHNEQFF.